A single sample gave rise to the 27 T cell receptor beta chains below, sequenced in a study of cytomegalovirus exposure and HLA in healthy donors. PCR was performed using 60 Vbeta and 13 Jbeta primers. The table came from immunoSEQ multiplex PCR; TCRdb's copy has only in-frame clones and leaves some out. Here the sample spans 200,000 or so clones, roughly 74% being singletons. Sequenced input: PBMCs. All receptors come from a woman younger than 45 in good health and CMV-seropositive.

The chain recombines TRBV6-5 with TRBJ2-5, with a tentative D call TRBD1 (6 bases). Germline V gene lookup returns CDR1 MNHEY and CDR2 SVGAGI. The CDR3 runs to 15 residues. Trimming took 2 bases from V and 3 from J, leaving 13 bases between them. CDR3 sequence: CASSYDDRQKETQYF. CDR3 nucleotides: TGTGCCAGCAGTTACGATGACAGGCAGAAAGAGACCCAGTACTTC.

This chain connects TRBV6-1 to TRBJ2-7; 8 bases line up with TRBD1. The CDR3 has 14 amino acids. V was clipped by 6 bases and J by 5 bases; unmatched bases: 9. Germline V gene data show CDR1 as MNHNS and CDR2 as SASEGT. The CDR3 DNA follows: TGTGCCAGCAGATCTCCCAGGGGGCACAACGAGCAGTACTTC. Encoded protein: CASRSPRGHNEQYF.

The rearrangement joins TRBV2 to TRBJ2-5; no firm D call. This CDR3 is 15 amino acids long. The germline V gene has CDR1 SNHLY and CDR2 FYNNEI. Trimming left V 0 bases short and J 4 bases short, with 12 bases between. This CDR3 is CASSEARLGRETQYF. The CDR3 DNA follows: TGTGCCAGCAGTGAAGCGCGCCTGGGCCGAGAGACCCAGTACTTC.

The J gene is TRBJ2-7, the V gene TRBV29-1; a weak D match, TRBD1 (6 bases). The CDR3 totals 13 residues. V shed 5 bases and J shed 0 bases, with 11 bases lying between them. Germline CDR1 reads SQVTM; CDR2 reads ANQGSEA. CDR3 sequence: CSVTQGSSYEQYF. CDR3 DNA: TGCAGCGTTACTCAGGGGAGCTCCTACGAGCAGTACTTC.

Of note for this clone: The same CDR3 arises from other DNA sequences in this sample as well. CDR3 coding DNA: TGTGCCAGCAGTCCAAACTCCTACGAGCAGTACTTC. This encodes CASSPNSYEQYF. The J gene is TRBJ2-7, the V gene TRBV27; D gene unclear. Germline assignment: CDR1 MNHEY and CDR2 SMNVEV (reference sequence). V was cut by 5 bases and J by 0 bases, with 5 bases left in between. This CDR3 comprises 12 residues.

The chain uses TRBV7-3 and TRBJ1-1; possibly TRBD1 for D (6 bases). The CDR3 has 14 amino acids. V was pared by 4 bases and J by 6 bases, with 15 bases between. Germline V gene sequence: CDR1 SGHTA, CDR2 FQGTGA. Here the CDR3 DNA reads TGTGCCAGCAGCTCCCAGGGAGGGGGGGCTGAAGCTTTCTTT. Its translation: CASSSQGGGAEAFF.

V and J are TRBV6-1 and TRBJ1-3, with D tentatively TRBD1 (6 bases). CDR3 size: 13 residues. CDR1 is MNHNS, CDR2 SASEGT, per germline. V lost 4 bases and J lost 9, with 13 bases in between. CDR3 protein: CASSGIRGGTIYF. CDR3 bases: TGTGCCAGCAGTGGGATAAGGGGGGGCACCATATATTTT.

This clone was counted a single time. The V and J genes are TRBV6-1 and TRBJ1-1, with D possibly matching TRBD1 (5 bases). From germline, CDR1 is MNHNS and CDR2 SASEGT. The CDR3 extends over 12 amino acids. The V and J ends lost 4 bases and 6 bases respectively, with 9 bases between them. The CDR3 is CASSVGAPEAFF. CDR3 nucleotides: TGTGCCAGCAGTGTTGGGGCTCCTGAAGCTTTCTTT.

V gene TRBV5-1 combines with J gene TRBJ2-2; no reliable D call. Per germline, CDR1 SGHRS and CDR2 YFSETQ. The CDR3 consists of 16 residues. V was cut by 1 base and J by 2 bases, with 12 bases left in between. The chain's CDR3 is CASSLNYPGNTGELFF. The CDR3 DNA is TGCGCCAGCAGCTTGAATTATCCAGGCAACACCGGGGAGCTGTTTTTT.

A word on this clone: Compared with germline, one end of the junction differs, possibly owing to a read error. This sequence joins TRBV7-9 and TRBJ1-5; D gene unclear. Germline V CDR1 and CDR2: SEHNR, FQNEAQ (reference sequence). The CDR3 has 16 residues. In DNA form, the CDR3 reads TGTTCCAGCAGCGCCCGCGGCTTTGACTCCAATCAGCCCCAGCATTTT. This translates into CSSSARGFDSNQPQHF.

This clone has just a few counts. The chain has TRBV11-2 and TRBJ2-7; maybe TRBD2 (5 bases). Trimming took 6 bases from V and 0 from J, leaving 15 bases between them. CDR3 length: 15 residues. Germline CDR1 SGHAT, CDR2 FQNNGV. CDR3: CASRRPGRASYEQYF. In DNA form, the CDR3 reads TGTGCCAGCAGGCGACCCGGGCGGGCCTCCTACGAGCAGTACTTC.

The chain uses TRBV5-3 and TRBJ2-1, with 7 bases matching TRBD2. TRBV5-3 is designated an ORF whose function remains uncertain. The CDR3 consists of 16 residues. V gave up 1 base and J gave up 8 bases; unmatched junction bases: 12. CDR3 amino acids: CARSLTGRSDLDEQFF. The DNA of the CDR3 is TGTGCCAGAAGCTTGACCGGGAGGAGTGATCTCGATGAGCAGTTCTTC.

The genes are TRBV29-1 and TRBJ1-1, with a weak D call TRBD1 (5 bases). Trimming shortened V by 4 bases and J by 4 bases, and 10 bases separated the two germline ends. CDR1 and CDR2 from the germline V gene are SQVTM and ANQGSEA. There are 12 residues in the CDR3. CDR3 protein: CSVVQGSTEAFF. CDR3 coding DNA: TGCAGCGTTGTGCAGGGTAGCACTGAAGCTTTCTTT.

The chain recombines TRBV6-1 with TRBJ1-5; D not certain. V was clipped by 4 bases and J by 7 bases, with 11 bases between them. Germline CDR1 reads MNHNS; CDR2 reads SASEGT. The CDR3 consists of 13 residues. The CDR3 sequence is CASSVAFTQPQHF. In nucleotides, the CDR3 is TGTGCCAGCAGTGTGGCTTTCACCCAGCCCCAGCATTTT.

This clone is a singleton in its sample. The rearrangement uses TRBV6-6 and TRBJ2-5, with D possibly TRBD1 on 6 matching bases. Judging by the DNA end, TRBJ2-7 fits better; the J call may be wrong. The CDR3 is 13 residues long. CDR1 and CDR2 (germline): MNHNY, SVGAGI (reference sequence). For the CDR3, the DNA is TGTGCCAGCAGGATAACAGGGTTGTACGAGCAGTACTTC. Amino acid sequence: CASRITGLYEQYF.

The chain is built from TRBV7-2 and TRBJ1-2; D remains ambiguous. Germline V lookup: CDR1 SGHTA, CDR2 FQGNSA. This CDR3 is 13 amino acids long. Trimming cost V 3 bases and J 7 bases, with 12 bases left between them. The CDR3 bases are TGTGCCAGCAGCTTTAGAAGTTTGAGTGGCTACACCTTC. Translation gives CASSFRSLSGYTF.

The V and J genes are TRBV6-5 and TRBJ2-7; D is possibly TRBD1 (5 bases). The ends were cut back, 8 bases at V and 6 bases at J, with 17 bases in the middle. Germline V gene data show CDR1 as MNHEY and CDR2 as SVGAGI. The CDR3 consists of 13 residues. For the CDR3, the DNA is TGTGCCAGCCGGCCAGCAGGGATTAGCGAGCAGTACTTC. Translating gives CASRPAGISEQYF.

The chain employs TRBV4-1 and TRBJ2-7; 9 bases line up with TRBD2. This CDR3 contains 16 residues. V shed 0 bases and J 2 bases; nucleotides not matched to a gene: 5. Germline V gene lookup returns CDR1 MGHRA and CDR2 YSYEKL. In DNA form, the CDR3 reads TGCGCCAGCAGCCAAGAAGAAAGCGGGAGGACCTACGAGCAGTACTTC. It codes for CASSQEESGRTYEQYF.

The gene calls are TRBV5-1 and TRBJ1-1; no clear D gene. Trimming took off 0 bases at V and 0 bases at J, with 12 bases between the two ends. CDR1 is SGHRS and CDR2 is YFSETQ in the germline V gene. This CDR3 is built from 16 residues. CDR3 sequence: CASSLAPRGMNTEAFF. DNA of the CDR3: TGCGCCAGCAGCTTGGCGCCCAGAGGGATGAACACTGAAGCTTTCTTT. The full variable domain, its missing parts supplied by reference TRBV5-1 and TRBJ1-1, is KAGVTQTPRYLIKTRGQQVTLSCSPISGHRSVSWYQQTPGQGLQFLFEYFSETQRNKGNFPGRFSGRQFSNSRSEMNVSTLELGDSALYLCASSLAPRGMNTEAFFGQGTRLTVV.

The chain carries TRBV7-8 and TRBJ1-5; no reliable D call. Trimming removed 1 base at V and 0 bases at J, with 19 bases between. Germline values: CDR1 SGHVS, CDR2 FQNEAQ. The CDR3 extends over 19 amino acids. This CDR3 reads CASSLGGPLDSYSNQPQHF. The CDR3 DNA follows: TGTGCCAGCAGCTTAGGCGGGCCTCTCGATTCTTATAGCAATCAGCCCCAGCATTTT.

The genes are TRBV29-1 and TRBJ2-4; 11 positions match TRBD1. The trim removed 1 base at V and 7 bases at J, leaving 0 bases unmatched. Germline CDR1 and CDR2: SQVTM and ANQGSEA. This CDR3 region has 13 residues. CDR3 residues: CSVEGDRGNIQYF. Written as DNA, the CDR3 is TGCAGCGTTGAAGGGGACAGGGGGAACATTCAGTACTTC.

The chain combines TRBV19 with TRBJ2-3, with TRBD1 matching over 7 bases. Germline V gives CDR1 LNHDA, CDR2 SQIVND (reference sequence). The J segment lost 4 bases and the V segment lost 8 bases, leaving 9 bases of the junction unmatched. This CDR3 has 14 residues. The CDR3 bases are TGTGCCAGTGGGGAACAGGGGAGTGCAGATACGCAGTATTTT. Protein: CASGEQGSADTQYF.

The chain couples TRBV6-5 to TRBJ1-2, with D tentatively TRBD1 (6 bases). Germline V gives CDR1 MNHEY, CDR2 SVGAGI. Trimming pared 5 bases from V and 2 bases from J, leaving 15 bases between. The CDR3 is 15 residues long. In DNA, the CDR3 is TGTGCCAGCAGTCTCAACACAGGGACCAACTATGGCTACACCTTC. This encodes CASSLNTGTNYGYTF.

The V call is TRBV18, the J call TRBJ1-4; 10 bases agree with TRBD1. Trimming at V came to 6 bases and at J to 4 bases, leaving 17 bases not matched to a gene. Germline CDR1 reads KGHSH; CDR2 reads LQKENI. There are 19 residues in the CDR3. DNA for the CDR3: TGTGCCAGCTCCCCGAATCGACAGGGGGCCTTCGCATTTAATGAAAAACTGTTTTTT. It specifies CASSPNRQGAFAFNEKLFF.

The chain couples TRBV25-1 to TRBJ1-3, with 9 bases fitting TRBD1. Germline loops: CDR1 MGHDK, CDR2 SYGVNS. CDR3 length equals 15 residues. The junction had 8 bases not matched to a gene; V was cut back by 4 bases and J by 7 bases. The CDR3 is CASSGPGQGWNTIYF. CDR3 coding DNA: TGTGCCAGCAGTGGGCCGGGACAGGGCTGGAACACCATATATTTT.

The V and J genes are TRBV15 and TRBJ2-5; a possible D gene is TRBD1 (6 bases). The V gene lost 5 bases and the J gene lost 5 bases, with 12 bases spanning the gap. The CDR3 has 13 residues. Germline V gene lookup returns CDR1 LNHNV and CDR2 YYDKDF (reference sequence). CDR3 nucleotide sequence: TGTGCCACCAGCGGACCTGACAGGGAGACCCAGTACTTC. Its protein is CATSGPDRETQYF.

This clone is a singleton in its sample. The rearrangement uses TRBV19 and TRBJ1-5, with D unresolved. The CDR3 has 17 residues. Trimming stripped 0 bases from V and 4 bases from J, with 16 bases between. Germline CDR1 and CDR2: LNHDA and SQIVND (reference sequence). CDR3 DNA sequence: TGTGCCAGTAGTATAGATCGGGGTGGGGTAAGAAATCAGCCCCAGCATTTT. Translating it yields CASSIDRGGVRNQPQHF.